The clone carrying this T cell receptor (beta chain) showed up just a few times. Germline loops: CDR1 SGHAT, CDR2 FQNNGV. The CDR3 sequence is 15 residues long. V was clipped by 0 bases and J by 2 bases; unmatched bases: 0. TCRdb reanalysed the RT-PCR reads using MiXCR and keeps one entry per CDR3 protein. The sample lists approximately 720,000 distinct CDR3 sequences, 12% to 15% occurring once. The receptor was derived from a female donor in good health, serving as a healthy control. V usage is TRBV11-2 and J usage is TRBJ2-5; 10 positions agree with TRBD2. The material sequenced was memory CD4+ T cells from blood. Written as DNA, the CDR3 is TGTGCCAGCAGCTTAGAACTAGCGGGACAAGAGACCCAGTACTTC. Protein: CASSLELAGQETQYF.